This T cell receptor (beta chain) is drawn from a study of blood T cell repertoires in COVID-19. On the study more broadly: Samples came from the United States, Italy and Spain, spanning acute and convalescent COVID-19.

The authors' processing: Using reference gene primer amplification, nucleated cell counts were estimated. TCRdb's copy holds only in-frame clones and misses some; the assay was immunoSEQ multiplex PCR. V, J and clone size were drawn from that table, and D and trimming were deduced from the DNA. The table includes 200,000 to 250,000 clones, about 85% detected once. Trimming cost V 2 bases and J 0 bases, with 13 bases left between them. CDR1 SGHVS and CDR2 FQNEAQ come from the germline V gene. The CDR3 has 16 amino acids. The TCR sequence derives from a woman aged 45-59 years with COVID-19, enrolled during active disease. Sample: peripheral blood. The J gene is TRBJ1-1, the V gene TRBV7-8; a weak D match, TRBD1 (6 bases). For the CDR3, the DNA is TGTGCCAGCAGCTTACCCAGGGGTGACATGAACACTGAAGCTTTCTTT. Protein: CASSLPRGDMNTEAFF.